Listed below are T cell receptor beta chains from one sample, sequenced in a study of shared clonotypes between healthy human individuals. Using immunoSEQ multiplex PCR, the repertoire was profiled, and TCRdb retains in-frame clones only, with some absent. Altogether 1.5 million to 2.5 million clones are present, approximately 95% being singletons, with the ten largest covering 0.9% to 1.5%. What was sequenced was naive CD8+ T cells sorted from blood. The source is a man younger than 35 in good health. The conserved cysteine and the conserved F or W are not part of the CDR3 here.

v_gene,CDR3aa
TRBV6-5,ASRPGQTSSYEQY
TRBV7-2,ASTTGMAQSTDTQY
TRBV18,ASSGDGQGIEQY
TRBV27,ASSLLWEGRDEQY
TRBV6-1,ASSEVRTNTEAF
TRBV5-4,ASSLGGDEQY
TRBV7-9,ASSPWTGGSYNEQF
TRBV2,ASSERPAGEQF
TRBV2,ASSGYRDRHQGYGYT
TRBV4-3,ASSQDLGGQAVIYEQY
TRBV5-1,ASSLNGQGNTDTQY
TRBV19,ASSIPSRTLPGYT
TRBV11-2,ASSLAQGSSYEQY
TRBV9,ASSAEGQPLADTQY
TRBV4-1,ASSHTGTGVPYGYT
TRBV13,ASSPPSGSADTQY
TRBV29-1,SVEYGAGNYEQY
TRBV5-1,ASSPGTVYGYT
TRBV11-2,ASSHLQETQY
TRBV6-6,ASSYQGAATEAF
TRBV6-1,ASSEPSGYSNQPQH
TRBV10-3,AISGVEGIANEQF
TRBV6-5,ASSGLEGLDEQF
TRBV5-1,ASSSTGTTYNEQF
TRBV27,ASRTGRDEQF
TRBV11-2,ASSLLQTQETQY
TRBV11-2,ASSLLTDEGSLH
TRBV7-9,ASSLRTDTQY